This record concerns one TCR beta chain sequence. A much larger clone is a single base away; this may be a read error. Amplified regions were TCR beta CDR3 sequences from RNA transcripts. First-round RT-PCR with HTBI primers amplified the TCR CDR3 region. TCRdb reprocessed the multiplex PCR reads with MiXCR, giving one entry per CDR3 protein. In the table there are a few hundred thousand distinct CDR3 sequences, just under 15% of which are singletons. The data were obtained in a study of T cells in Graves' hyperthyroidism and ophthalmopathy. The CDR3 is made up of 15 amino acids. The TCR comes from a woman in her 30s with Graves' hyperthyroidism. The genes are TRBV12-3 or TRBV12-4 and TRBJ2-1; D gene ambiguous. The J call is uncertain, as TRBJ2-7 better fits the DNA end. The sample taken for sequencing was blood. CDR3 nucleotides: TGTGCCAGCAGTTTCGAGTTTACCTCCTACAATGAGCAGTACTTC. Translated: CASSFEFTSYNEQYF.